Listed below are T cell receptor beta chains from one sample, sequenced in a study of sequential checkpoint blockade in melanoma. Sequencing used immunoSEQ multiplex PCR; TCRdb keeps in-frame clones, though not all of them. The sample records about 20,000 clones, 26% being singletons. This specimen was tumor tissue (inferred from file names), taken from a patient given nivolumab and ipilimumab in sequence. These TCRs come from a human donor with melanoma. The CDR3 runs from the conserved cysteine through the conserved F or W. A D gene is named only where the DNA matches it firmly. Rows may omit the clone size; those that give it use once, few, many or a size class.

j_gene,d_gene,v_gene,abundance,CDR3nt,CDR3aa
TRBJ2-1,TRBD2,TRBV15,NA,TGTGCCACCAGCAGATCGGGACTAGCGGGGGGGCTCAATGAGCAGTTCTTC,CATSRSGLAGGLNEQFF
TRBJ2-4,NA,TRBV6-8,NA,TGTGCCACACAGAGGGCAGGGAAAAAAAACATTCAGTACTTC,CATQRAGKKNIQYF
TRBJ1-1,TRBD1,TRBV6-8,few,TGTGCCAGCAGGCCCGAGGCAGGGGGCGTCACTGAAGCTTTCTTT,CASRPEAGGVTEAFF
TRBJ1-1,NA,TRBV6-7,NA,TGTGCCAGCCTAGATGAGGGTGGAGCTTTCTTT,CASLDEGGAFF
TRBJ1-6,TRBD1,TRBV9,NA,TGTGCCAGCAGCCCCCGGACAGGGGGTACTTCACCCCTCCACTTT,CASSPRTGGTSPLHF
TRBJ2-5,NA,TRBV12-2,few,TGTGCCACCTCTGGTCGGGGGTACCAAGAGACCCAGTACTTC,CATSGRGYQETQYF
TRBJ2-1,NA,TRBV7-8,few,TGTGCCAGCAGCTCCCGCCCATACAATGAGCAGTTCTTC,CASSSRPYNEQFF
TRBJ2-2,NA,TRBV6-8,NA,TGTGCCAGCAGTTACGGGGTCGCGAACACCGGGGAGCTGTTTTTT,CASSYGVANTGELFF
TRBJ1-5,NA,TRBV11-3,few,TGTGCCAGCAGGCCGACACACACCGGGTCAGCCTTCAATCAGCCCCAGCATTTT,CASRPTHTGSAFNQPQHF
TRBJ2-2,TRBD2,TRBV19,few,TGTGCCAGTAGTTCCCGGCGGGGGACCGGGGAGCTGTTTTTT,CASSSRRGTGELFF
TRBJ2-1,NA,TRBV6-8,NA,TGTGCCAGCAGTAAAACGGGCAATGAGCAGTTCTTC,CASSKTGNEQFF
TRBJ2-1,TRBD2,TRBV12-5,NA,TGTGCCAGCAAAAGCGGGGGGGCCTACAATGAGCAGTTCTTC,CASKSGGAYNEQFF
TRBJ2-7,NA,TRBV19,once,TGTGCCAGTAGGACAGTCCCCTACGAGCAGTACTTC,CASRTVPYEQYF
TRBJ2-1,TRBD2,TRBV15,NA,TGTGCCACCAGCAGGGAAGGGCGGGGGGGCATCAATGAGCAGTTCTTC,CATSREGRGGINEQFF
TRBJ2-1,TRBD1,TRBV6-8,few,TGTGCCAGCAGTTACTGGGGACAGGGAAACAATGAGCAGTTCTTC,CASSYWGQGNNEQFF
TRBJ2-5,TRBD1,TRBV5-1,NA,TGCGCCAGCACCAAGACAGGGCTCCAAGAGACCCAGTACTTC,CASTKTGLQETQYF
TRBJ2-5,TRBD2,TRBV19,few,TGTGCCAGTACTCGAGGCCTAGCGGACCAAGAGACCCAGTACTTC,CASTRGLADQETQYF
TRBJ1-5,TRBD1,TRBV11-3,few,TGTGCCAGCAGCTATACAGGGGTAGCAGGCAATCAGCCCCAGCATTTT,CASSYTGVAGNQPQHF
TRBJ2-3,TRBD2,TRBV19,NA,TGTGCCAGTAGTCCCGTGGTAGCGGGAGGGAAAGATACGCAGTATTTT,CASSPVVAGGKDTQYF
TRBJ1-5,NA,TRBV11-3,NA,TGTGCCAGCAGCTTGAGTCAGGGCCTAAATCAGCCCCAGCATTTT,CASSLSQGLNQPQHF
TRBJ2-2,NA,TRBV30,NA,TGTGCCTGGAGTGAAGTACTAGGGCCCGGGGAGCTGTTTTTT,CAWSEVLGPGELFF
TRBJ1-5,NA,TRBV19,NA,TGTGCCAGTAGTATCCTCCCCATGCCCAGCAATCAGCCCCAGCATTTT,CASSILPMPSNQPQHF
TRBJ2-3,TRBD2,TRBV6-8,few,TGTGCCAGCAGGACTAGCGGGGGACTGGATACGCAGTATTTT,CASRTSGGLDTQYF
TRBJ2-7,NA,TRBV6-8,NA,TGTGCCAGTAGGGCTTACTCCTACGAGCAGTACTTC,CASRAYSYEQYF
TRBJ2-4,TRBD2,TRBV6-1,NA,TGTGCCAGCAGTGAAGCTAGCGGGGGAAACATTCAGTACTTC,CASSEASGGNIQYF
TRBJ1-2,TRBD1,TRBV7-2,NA,TGTGCCAGCAGCCCAGGGGGCCACTATGGCTACACCTTC,CASSPGGHYGYTF
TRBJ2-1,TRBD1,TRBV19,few,TGTGCCAGTTCCGGGACAGATGGCGAGCAGTTCTTC,CASSGTDGEQFF
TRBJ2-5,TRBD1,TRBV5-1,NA,TGCGCCAGCAGCCCCTGGACAGGGGGGGGAGAGACCCAGTACTTC,CASSPWTGGGETQYF
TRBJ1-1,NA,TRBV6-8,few,TGTGCCAGCTTTGGGATATTGAAGAACACTGAAGCTTTCTTT,CASFGILKNTEAFF
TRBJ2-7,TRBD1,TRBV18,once,TGTGCCAGCTCACCGTCCGGACAGGGCCGGGAGCAGTACTTC,CASSPSGQGREQYF
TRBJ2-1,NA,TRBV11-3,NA,TGTGCCAGCAGCTTAGGAGGGGGGCAGGGAGGAAGGTCCTACAATGAGCAGTTCTTC,CASSLGGGQGGRSYNEQFF
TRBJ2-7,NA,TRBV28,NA,TGTGCCAGCAGCCTAGGGGGAGTAGGGGCCTACGAGCAGTACTTC,CASSLGGVGAYEQYF
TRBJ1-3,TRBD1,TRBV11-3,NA,TGTGCCAGCAGCTCCCAACCCCCAGGGGGCTCTGGAAACACCATATATTTT,CASSSQPPGGSGNTIYF
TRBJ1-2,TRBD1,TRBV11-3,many,TGTGCCAGCAGCTGGGGCCAAGGACAGGGCTATGGCTACACCTTC,CASSWGQGQGYGYTF
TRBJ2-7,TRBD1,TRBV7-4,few,TGTGCCAGCAGCCCCGGGACAGGGGGCGAGCAGTACTTC,CASSPGTGGEQYF
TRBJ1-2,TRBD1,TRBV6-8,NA,TGTGCCAGCAGCACCACCCGACAGGGGGGATTGGGAGGCTACACCTTC,CASSTTRQGGLGGYTF
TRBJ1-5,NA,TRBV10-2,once,TGCGCCAGCAGTGACAGGACGAGCAATCAGCCCCAGCATTTT,CASSDRTSNQPQHF
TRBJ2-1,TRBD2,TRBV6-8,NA,TGTGCCAGCAGTTACGGGAATCTAGCGGGATTTTACAATGAGCAGTTCTTC,CASSYGNLAGFYNEQFF
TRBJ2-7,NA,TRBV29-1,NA,TGCAGCGCCGCTGGCGGGGTGGCCGGGTACGAGCAGTACTTC,CSAAGGVAGYEQYF
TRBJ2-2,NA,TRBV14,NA,TGTGCCAGCAGCCAACTCGGGTTCAGTACCGGGGAGCTGTTTTTT,CASSQLGFSTGELFF
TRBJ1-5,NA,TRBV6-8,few,TGTGCCAGCAGTTACTCCGTTGGTGGAAGCCATAGCAATCAGCCCCAGCATTTT,CASSYSVGGSHSNQPQHF
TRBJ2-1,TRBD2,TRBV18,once,TGTGCCAGCTCACCGGGAGGGTTAGACTCCTACAATGAGCAGTTCTTC,CASSPGGLDSYNEQFF
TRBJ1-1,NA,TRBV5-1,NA,TGCGCCAGCAGCCTTGGCGACTTTACCGAACGGACGAAGCGCCTCACTGAAGCTTTCTTT,CASSLGDFTERTKRLTEAFF
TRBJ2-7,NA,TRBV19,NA,TGTGCCAGTAGTTCCCTGGAGGGGTTATCCTACGAGCAGTACTTC,CASSSLEGLSYEQYF
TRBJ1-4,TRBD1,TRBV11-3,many,TGTGCCAGCAGCGCCCGGACAGGTGACTTTGAAAAACTGTTTTTT,CASSARTGDFEKLFF
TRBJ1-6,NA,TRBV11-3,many,TGTGCCAGCAGCAGGGATCCCTATAATTCACCCCTCCACTTT,CASSRDPYNSPLHF